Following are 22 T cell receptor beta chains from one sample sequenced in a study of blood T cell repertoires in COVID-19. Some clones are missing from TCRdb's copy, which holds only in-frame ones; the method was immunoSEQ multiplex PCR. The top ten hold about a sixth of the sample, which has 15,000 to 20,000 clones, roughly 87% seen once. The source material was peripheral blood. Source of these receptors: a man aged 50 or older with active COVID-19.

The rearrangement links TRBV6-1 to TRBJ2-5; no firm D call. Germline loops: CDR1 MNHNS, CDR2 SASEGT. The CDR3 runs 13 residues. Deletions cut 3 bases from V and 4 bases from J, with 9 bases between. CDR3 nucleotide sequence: TGTGCCAGCAGTGAGACCCCAGGAGAGACCCAGTACTTC. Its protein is CASSETPGETQYF.

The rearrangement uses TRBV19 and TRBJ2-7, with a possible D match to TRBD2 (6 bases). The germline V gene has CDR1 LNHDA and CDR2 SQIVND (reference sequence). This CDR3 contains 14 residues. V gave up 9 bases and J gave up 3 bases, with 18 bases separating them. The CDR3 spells CASTAGTADYEQYF. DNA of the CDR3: TGTGCCAGCACTGCCGGGACTGCTGACTACGAGCAGTACTTC.

The CDR3 DNA follows: TGTGCCAGTAGTAGCCTTGACAGGGGGCTAGAAATCATAGGCAATCAGCCCCAGCATTTT. It specifies CASSSLDRGLEIIGNQPQHF. This chain joins TRBV19 and TRBJ1-5, with 10 bases that match TRBD1. Trimming took 4 bases from V and 2 from J; bases not matched to a gene: 17. The CDR3 covers 20 residues. Germline V CDR1 and CDR2: LNHDA, SQIVND (reference sequence).

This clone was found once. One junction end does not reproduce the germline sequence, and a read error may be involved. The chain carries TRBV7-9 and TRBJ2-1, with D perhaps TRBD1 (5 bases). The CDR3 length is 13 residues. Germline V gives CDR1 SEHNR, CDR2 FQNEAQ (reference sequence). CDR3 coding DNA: TGTGCCAGCACCTTAAGAAGGGGTAATGAGCAGTTCTTC. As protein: CASTLRRGNEQFF.

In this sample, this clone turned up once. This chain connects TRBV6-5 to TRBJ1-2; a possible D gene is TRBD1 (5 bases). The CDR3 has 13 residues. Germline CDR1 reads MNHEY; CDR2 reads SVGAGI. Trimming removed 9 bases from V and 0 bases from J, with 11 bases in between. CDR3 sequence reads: CASRGRANYGYTF. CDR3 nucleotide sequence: TGTGCCAGTAGGGGCAGAGCTAACTATGGCTACACCTTC.

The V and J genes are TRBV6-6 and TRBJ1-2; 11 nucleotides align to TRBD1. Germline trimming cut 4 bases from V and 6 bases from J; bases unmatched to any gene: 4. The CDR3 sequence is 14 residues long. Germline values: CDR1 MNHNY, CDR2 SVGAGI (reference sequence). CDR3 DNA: TGTGCCAGCAGTTTCGGGACAGGGGGGGATGGCTACACCTTC. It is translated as CASSFGTGGDGYTF.

CDR3 coding DNA: TGTGCCAGCAGCTCCTCCGGTAGCCGGCGGGATACGCAGTATTTT. Protein: CASSSSGSRRDTQYF. V is TRBV5-8 and J is TRBJ2-3; the D is unclear. V was trimmed by 3 bases and J by 6 bases, leaving 17 bases between them. The V gene's germline CDR1 is SGHTS and CDR2 YDEGEE. This CDR3 has 15 amino acids.

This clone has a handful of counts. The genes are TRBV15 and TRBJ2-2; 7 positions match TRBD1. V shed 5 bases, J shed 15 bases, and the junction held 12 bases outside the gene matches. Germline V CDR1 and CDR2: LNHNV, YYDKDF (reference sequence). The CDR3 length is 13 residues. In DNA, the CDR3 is TGTGCCACCAGCGAACATAAGGGGGCGAATGTGTTTTTT. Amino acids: CATSEHKGANVFF.

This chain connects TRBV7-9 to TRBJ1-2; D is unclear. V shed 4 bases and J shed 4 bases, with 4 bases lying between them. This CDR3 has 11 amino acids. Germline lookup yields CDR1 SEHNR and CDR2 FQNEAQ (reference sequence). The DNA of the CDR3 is TGTGCCAGCAGCTCGGGCTATGGCTACACCTTC. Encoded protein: CASSSGYGYTF. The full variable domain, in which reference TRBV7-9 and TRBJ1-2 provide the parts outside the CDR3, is DTGVSQNPRHKITKRGQNVTFRCDPISEHNRLYWYRQTLGQGPEFLTYFQNEAQLEKSRLLSDRFSAERPKGSFSTLEIQRTEQGDSAMYLCASSSGYGYTFGSGTRLTVV.

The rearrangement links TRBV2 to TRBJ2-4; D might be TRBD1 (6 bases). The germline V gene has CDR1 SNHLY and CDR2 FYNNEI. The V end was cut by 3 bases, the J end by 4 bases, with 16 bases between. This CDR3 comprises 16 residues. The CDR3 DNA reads TGTGCCAGCAGTGAGAGTGTCGGGCAGGGGAAAAACATTCAGTACTTC. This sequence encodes CASSESVGQGKNIQYF.

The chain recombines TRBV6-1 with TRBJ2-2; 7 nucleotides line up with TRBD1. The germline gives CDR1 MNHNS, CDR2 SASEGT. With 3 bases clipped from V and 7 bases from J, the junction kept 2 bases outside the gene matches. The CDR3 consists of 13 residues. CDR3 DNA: TGTGCCAGCAGTGATAGACAGGGCGGGGAGCTGTTTTTT. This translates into CASSDRQGGELFF.

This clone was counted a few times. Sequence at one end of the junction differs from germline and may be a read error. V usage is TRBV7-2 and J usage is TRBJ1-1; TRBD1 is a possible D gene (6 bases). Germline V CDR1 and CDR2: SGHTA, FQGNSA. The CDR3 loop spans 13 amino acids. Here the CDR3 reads CASSLRTVGETFF. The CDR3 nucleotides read TGTGCCAGCAGCTTAAGGACAGTGGGTGAAACTTTCTTT. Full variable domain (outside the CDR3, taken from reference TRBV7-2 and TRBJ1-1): GAGVSQSPSNKVTEKGKDVELRCDPISGHTALYWYRQSLGQGLEFLIYFQGNSAPDKSGLPSDRFSAERTGGSVSTLTIQRTQQEDSAVYLCASSLRTVGETFFGQGTRLTVV.

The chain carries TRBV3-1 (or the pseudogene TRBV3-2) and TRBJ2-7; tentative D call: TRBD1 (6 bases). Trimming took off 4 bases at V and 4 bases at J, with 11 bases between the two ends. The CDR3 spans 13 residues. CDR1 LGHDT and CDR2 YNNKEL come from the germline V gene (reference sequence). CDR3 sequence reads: CASSPGTTYEQYF. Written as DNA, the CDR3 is TGTGCCAGCAGCCCCGGGACAACTTACGAGCAGTACTTC.

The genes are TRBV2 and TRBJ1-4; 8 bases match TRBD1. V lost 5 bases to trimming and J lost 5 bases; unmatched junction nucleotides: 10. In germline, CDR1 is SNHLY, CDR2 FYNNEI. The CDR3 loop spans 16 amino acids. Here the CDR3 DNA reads TGTGCCAGCAGTCAGGACAGGGCTTCATTCAATGAAAAACTGTTTTTT. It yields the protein CASSQDRASFNEKLFF.

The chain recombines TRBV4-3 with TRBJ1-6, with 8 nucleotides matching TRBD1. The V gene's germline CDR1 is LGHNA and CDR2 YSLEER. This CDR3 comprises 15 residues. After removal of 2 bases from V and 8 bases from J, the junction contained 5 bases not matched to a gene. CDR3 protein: CASSQPGGLDSPLHF. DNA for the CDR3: TGCGCCAGCAGCCAACCAGGGGGCTTGGATTCACCCCTCCACTTT.

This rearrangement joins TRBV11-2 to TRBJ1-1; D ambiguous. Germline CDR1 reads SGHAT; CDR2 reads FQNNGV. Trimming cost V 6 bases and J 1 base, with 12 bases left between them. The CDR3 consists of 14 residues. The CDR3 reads CASRKHRENTEAFF. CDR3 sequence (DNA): TGTGCCAGCAGGAAGCACCGGGAGAACACTGAAGCTTTCTTT.

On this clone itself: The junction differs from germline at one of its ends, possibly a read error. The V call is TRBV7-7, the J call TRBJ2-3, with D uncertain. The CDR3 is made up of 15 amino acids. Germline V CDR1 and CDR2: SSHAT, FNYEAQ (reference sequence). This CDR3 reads CASSLGVGRTDTQYF. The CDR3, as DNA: TGTGCTAGCAGCTTAGGAGTGGGCCGCACAGATACGCAGTATTTT.

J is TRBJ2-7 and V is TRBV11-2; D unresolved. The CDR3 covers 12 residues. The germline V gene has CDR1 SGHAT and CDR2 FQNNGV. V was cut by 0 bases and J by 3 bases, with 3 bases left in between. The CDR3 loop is CASSLDSYEQYF. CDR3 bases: TGTGCCAGCAGCTTAGACAGCTACGAGCAGTACTTC.

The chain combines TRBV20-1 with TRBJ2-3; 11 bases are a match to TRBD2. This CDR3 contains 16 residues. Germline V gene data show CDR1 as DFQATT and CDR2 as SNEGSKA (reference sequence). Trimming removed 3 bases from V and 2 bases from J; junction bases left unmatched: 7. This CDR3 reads CSASLIAGGNTDTQYF. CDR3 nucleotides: TGCAGTGCTAGTCTAATAGCGGGAGGGAACACAGATACGCAGTATTTT.

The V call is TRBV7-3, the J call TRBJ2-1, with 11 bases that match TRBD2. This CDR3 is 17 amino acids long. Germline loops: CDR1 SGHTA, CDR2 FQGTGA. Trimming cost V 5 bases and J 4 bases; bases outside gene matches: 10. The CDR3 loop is CASSPGTSGNLYNEQFF. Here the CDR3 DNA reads TGTGCCAGCAGCCCGGGGACTAGCGGAAATTTATACAATGAGCAGTTCTTC.

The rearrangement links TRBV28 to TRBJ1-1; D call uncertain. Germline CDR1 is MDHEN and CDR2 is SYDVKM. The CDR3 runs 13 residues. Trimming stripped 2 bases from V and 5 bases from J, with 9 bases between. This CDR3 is CASSLGRGTEAFF. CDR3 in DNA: TGTGCCAGCAGTTTAGGCCGGGGTACTGAAGCTTTCTTT.

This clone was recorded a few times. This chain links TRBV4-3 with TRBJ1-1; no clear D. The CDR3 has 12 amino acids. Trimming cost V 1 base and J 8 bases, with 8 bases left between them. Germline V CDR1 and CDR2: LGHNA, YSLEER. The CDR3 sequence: CASSQGPREAFF. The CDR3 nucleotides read TGCGCCAGCAGCCAAGGACCCAGGGAAGCTTTCTTT.